These 19 T cell receptor beta chains share one sample of origin, sequenced in a study of cytomegalovirus exposure and HLA in healthy donors. PCR primers comprised 60 Vbeta and 13 Jbeta primers. Libraries were prepared by immunoSEQ multiplex PCR; TCRdb keeps only in-frame clonotypes and omits some of them. Among 200,000 or so clones, about 70% were seen once, and the ten largest hold less than 3%. The sequencing input was PBMCs. The receptors were gathered from a man aged 35-49 years in good health and CMV-seropositive.

CDR3 loop: CASSFPAGGIMYNEQFF. The CDR3 coding sequence is TGCGCCAGCAGCTTCCCAGCGGGGGGTATTATGTACAATGAGCAGTTCTTC. V gene TRBV5-1 combines with J gene TRBJ2-1; 9 bases are a match to TRBD2. Germline V gives CDR1 SGHRS, CDR2 YFSETQ. V was clipped by 2 bases and J by 4 bases; unmatched bases: 10. The CDR3 contains 17 residues.

Concerning this clone itself: The sample holds other DNA sequences that translate to the same CDR3. The chain has TRBV9 and TRBJ1-1, with 8 bases that match TRBD1. Germline lookup yields CDR1 SGDLS and CDR2 YYNGEE. The trim removed 4 bases at V and 4 bases at J, leaving 6 bases unmatched. The CDR3 is made up of 14 amino acids. CDR3 region: CASSSGQGGTEAFF. CDR3 DNA sequence: TGTGCCAGCAGCTCCGGACAGGGAGGCACTGAAGCTTTCTTT.

The V call is TRBV5-6, the J call TRBJ2-4, with a tentative D call TRBD2 (5 bases). The CDR3 has 14 amino acids. Per germline, CDR1 SGHDT and CDR2 YYEEEE. V lost 2 bases to trimming and J lost 4 bases, with 10 bases between them. Here the CDR3 DNA reads TGTGCCAGCAGCTTACGGGAAGAGAAAAACATTCAGTACTTC. Translating it yields CASSLREEKNIQYF.

This clone appeared a few times. This chain uses TRBV28 with TRBJ2-1, with 9 bases aligning to TRBD2. Germline CDR1 reads MDHEN; CDR2 reads SYDVKM. Trimming removed 7 bases from V and 9 bases from J; junction bases left unmatched: 7. The CDR3 sequence is 13 residues long. The CDR3 is CASTRAGGAEQFF. The CDR3 DNA reads TGTGCCAGCACTCGCGCGGGGGGGGCTGAGCAGTTCTTC. Full variable domain (outside the CDR3, taken from reference TRBV28 and TRBJ2-1): DVKVTQSSRYLVKRTGEKVFLECVQDMDHENMFWYRQDPGLGLRLIYFSYDVKMKEKGDIPEGYSVSREKKERFSLILESASTNQTSMYLCASTRAGGAEQFFGPGTRLTVL.

This rearrangement joins TRBV10-3 to TRBJ2-7; TRBD1 is a possible D gene (6 bases). V was cut by 4 bases and J by 3 bases, with 13 bases left in between. The CDR3 runs 14 residues. In germline, CDR1 is ENHRY, CDR2 SYGVKD. DNA for the CDR3: TGTGCCATCAGTGTCCGGGACACGCGCTACGAGCAGTACTTC. Translated: CAISVRDTRYEQYF.

The gene calls are TRBV5-1 and TRBJ2-1; D may be TRBD2 (5 bases). This CDR3 spans 12 amino acids. Germline lookup yields CDR1 SGHRS and CDR2 YFSETQ. The V end was cut by 0 bases, the J end by 13 bases, with 11 bases between. CDR3 in amino acids: CASSLGGGYQFF. In nucleotides, the CDR3 is TGCGCCAGCAGCTTGGGAGGCGGGTATCAGTTCTTC.

Note on this clone: One junction end disagrees with the germline gene, perhaps due to a read error. The gene calls are TRBV7-9 and TRBJ2-2; D is unresolved. Germline V lookup: CDR1 SEHNR, CDR2 FQNEAQ (reference sequence). This CDR3 is built from 15 residues. Here the CDR3 DNA reads TGTTCCAGCAGCTTAGGTAGCTCGAACACCGGGGAGCTGTTTTTT. Translation gives CSSSLGSSNTGELFF.

The chain recombines TRBV6-6 with TRBJ1-1; 9 bases fit TRBD1. J gave up 4 bases and V 5 bases, and 2 bases lay outside the gene matches. The CDR3 has 13 residues. Per the germline V gene, CDR1 is MNHNY and CDR2 is SVGAGI (reference sequence). CDR3: CASSGQGTTEAFF. The CDR3 nucleotides read TGTGCCAGCAGTGGACAGGGGACCACTGAAGCTTTCTTT.

The V gene is TRBV7-2, the J gene TRBJ2-1, with 12 bases fitting TRBD2. J gave up 3 bases and V 2 bases, and 5 bases lay outside the gene matches. Germline loops: CDR1 SGHTA, CDR2 FQGNSA. There are 17 residues in the CDR3. Here the CDR3 reads CASSLLAGGPGYNEQFF. CDR3 DNA sequence: TGTGCCAGCAGCTTACTAGCGGGGGGGCCAGGCTACAATGAGCAGTTCTTC.

As regards this clone: Other DNA sequences of this sample code for an identical CDR3. The chain is built from TRBV6-1 and TRBJ2-5; a weak D match, TRBD1 (6 bases). This CDR3 spans 14 amino acids. Germline lookup yields CDR1 MNHNS and CDR2 SASEGT. Deletions cut 0 bases from V and 4 bases from J, with 9 bases between. The CDR3 DNA reads as TGTGCCAGCAGTGAAGCGGACAGAAGAGAGACCCAGTACTTC. This sequence encodes CASSEADRRETQYF.

V gene TRBV10-1 combines with J gene TRBJ2-1; 9 bases agree with TRBD1. Germline assignment: CDR1 WNHNN and CDR2 SYGVQD (reference sequence). The CDR3 extends over 17 amino acids. The V gene end was trimmed by 7 bases and the J gene end by 8 bases; junction bases not matched to a gene: 18. The CDR3 sequence: CASIPLPATGGCYEQFF. In DNA form, the CDR3 reads TGCGCCAGCATCCCCCTCCCTGCGACAGGGGGATGTTATGAGCAGTTCTTC.

The sample holds one count of this clone. This chain uses TRBV9 with TRBJ1-1; TRBD1 is a possible D gene (5 bases). The V gene's germline CDR1 is SGDLS and CDR2 YYNGEE. This CDR3 is 16 amino acids long. Trimming shortened V by 2 bases and J by 1 base, and 15 bases separated the two germline ends. The DNA of the CDR3 is TGTGCCAGCAGCGTTTCTCTGGGGCCAGGGAACACTGAAGCTTTCTTT. It specifies CASSVSLGPGNTEAFF.

This chain uses TRBV10-3 with TRBJ1-3, with 7 bases lining up with TRBD1. Germline V lookup: CDR1 ENHRY, CDR2 SYGVKD. The ends lost 5 bases at V and 7 bases at J; junction bases unmatched: 14. The CDR3 runs to 16 residues. In DNA form, the CDR3 reads TGTGCCATCAGTCCCGCCCCGGACAGGTTTCTCAACACCATATATTTT. Its translation: CAISPAPDRFLNTIYF.

V usage is TRBV7-9 and J usage is TRBJ1-6; D remains unclear. CDR1 is SEHNR and CDR2 is FQNEAQ in the germline V gene (reference sequence). Trimming shortened V by 3 bases and J by 10 bases, and 10 bases separated the two germline ends. This CDR3 has 13 amino acids. The CDR3 DNA follows: TGTGCCAGCAGCTTTACAGATCCCTCACCCCTCCACTTT. It yields the protein CASSFTDPSPLHF.

The rearrangement joins TRBV6-1 to TRBJ1-1; 8 positions agree with TRBD1. V was clipped by 5 bases and J by 3 bases; unmatched bases: 2. This CDR3 comprises 13 residues. Germline assignment: CDR1 MNHNS and CDR2 SASEGT. The CDR3 DNA is TGTGCCAGCAGTCGGACAGGGTACACTGAAGCTTTCTTT. Translation: CASSRTGYTEAFF.

This clone was detected only a few times. CDR3 protein: CASRGQNSTEAFF. The CDR3 nucleotides read TGCGCCAGCAGGGGACAGAATAGCACTGAAGCTTTCTTT. The chain joins TRBV10-1 to TRBJ1-1; 7 bases map to TRBD1. The CDR3 is 13 residues long. V lost 6 bases to trimming and J lost 4 bases; unmatched junction nucleotides: 5. Germline loops: CDR1 WNHNN, CDR2 SYGVQD (reference sequence).

The J gene is TRBJ1-2, the V gene TRBV10-2; a weak D match, TRBD1 (5 bases). The CDR3 is 16 residues long. Germline loops: CDR1 WSHSY, CDR2 SAAADI. The germline V and J ends were trimmed by 2 bases and 4 bases, with 17 bases remaining between them. The CDR3 sequence: CASSEVPPQAPYGYTF. DNA of the CDR3: TGCGCCAGCAGTGAGGTACCCCCACAGGCCCCCTATGGCTACACCTTC.

The chain joins TRBV6-1 to TRBJ2-5, with TRBD2 matching 7 bases. CDR3 length: 14 residues. Germline assignment: CDR1 MNHNS and CDR2 SASEGT. V lost 6 bases and J lost 5; bases outside the gene matches: 9. CDR3 in DNA: TGTGCCAGCAGAATGACGGGGGGTCTGGAGACCCAGTACTTC. Residues: CASRMTGGLETQYF.

The V call is TRBV7-8, the J call TRBJ1-4; 7 nucleotides agree with TRBD1. Per germline, CDR1 SGHVS and CDR2 FQNEAQ. J gave up 5 bases and V 5 bases, and 5 bases lay outside the gene matches. The CDR3 loop spans 14 amino acids. The CDR3 region is CASSLRDSNEKLFF. CDR3 DNA: TGTGCCAGCAGCCTCCGGGACAGCAATGAAAAACTGTTTTTT.